This entry lists 14 T cell receptor beta chains sequenced from one sample in a study of shared clonotypes between healthy human individuals. The assay was immunoSEQ multiplex PCR, and TCRdb's table has in-frame clones only and misses some. The table lists approximately 2,300,000 clones, roughly 92% of them singletons. Sequencing input: naive CD4+ T cells from PBMCs. Subset given: CD45RA+ positively selected. The receptors here all came from a man aged 18 to 30 in good health. Some clones in this sample may be carry-over from other donors' samples.

This chain uses TRBV6-1 with TRBJ1-2; 8 bases are a match to TRBD1. The V gene's germline CDR1 is MNHNS and CDR2 SASEGT. V was pared by 2 bases and J by 8 bases, with 4 bases of the junction left unmatched. The CDR3 is made up of 13 amino acids. The CDR3 protein is CASSEHRGDGYTF. In DNA, the CDR3 is TGTGCCAGCAGTGAACACAGGGGGGACGGCTACACCTTC.

The chain carries TRBV5-1 and TRBJ2-2, with a tentative D call TRBD1 (6 bases). Deletions cut 5 bases from V and 5 bases from J, with 13 bases between. CDR1 is SGHRS and CDR2 is YFSETQ in the germline V gene. CDR3 size: 14 residues. The CDR3 DNA reads as TGCGCCAGCAGGACCACAGGGTTAACCGGGGAGCTGTTTTTT. Translation gives CASRTTGLTGELFF.

This clone has a single count. The same CDR3 arises from other DNA sequences in this sample as well. The chain couples TRBV6-1 to TRBJ1-2, with 10 bases fitting TRBD1. The CDR3 is made up of 14 amino acids. V was pared by 4 bases and J by 2 bases, with 1 base of the junction left unmatched. Germline CDR1 reads MNHNS; CDR2 reads SASEGT. In DNA, the CDR3 is TGTGCCAGCAGTGGGACAGGGGGAAACTATGGCTACACCTTC. Its protein is CASSGTGGNYGYTF.

V usage is TRBV5-1 and J usage is TRBJ2-7; TRBD1 agrees at 10 bases. V trimming: 4 bases; J trimming: 7 bases; junction bases outside the gene matches: 8. Per germline, CDR1 SGHRS and CDR2 YFSETQ. The CDR3 extends over 14 amino acids. CDR3: CASSPTTGGGEQYF. The CDR3 nucleotides read TGCGCCAGCAGCCCTACGACAGGGGGCGGTGAGCAGTACTTC.

The table lists this clone with a count of one. J is TRBJ2-7 and V is TRBV5-1, with D possibly called TRBD1 or TRBD2 (5 bases each). Germline V gene sequence: CDR1 SGHRS, CDR2 YFSETQ. V was clipped by 2 bases and J by 6 bases, with 18 bases between them. There are 15 residues in the CDR3. The CDR3 is CASSFNTGAGGEQYF. For the CDR3, the DNA is TGCGCCAGCAGCTTTAACACCGGGGCTGGAGGCGAGCAGTACTTC.

This chain uses TRBV7-9 with TRBJ1-3, with D maybe TRBD1 (6 bases). Trimming removed 4 bases at V and 1 base at J, with 11 bases between. CDR1 and CDR2 from the germline V gene are SEHNR and FQNEAQ (reference sequence). There are 15 residues in the CDR3. CDR3 coding DNA: TGTGCCAGCAGCTCAACCAGGGGATCTGGAAACACCATATATTTT. It yields the protein CASSSTRGSGNTIYF.

This chain connects TRBV15 to TRBJ1-2; unclear D gene. The V and J ends lost 2 bases and 6 bases respectively, with 10 bases between them. This CDR3 region has 13 residues. Germline CDR1 LNHNV, CDR2 YYDKDF (reference sequence). CDR3 DNA: TGTGCCACCAGCAGAAGGATCAATCATGGCTACACCTTC. Amino acid sequence: CATSRRINHGYTF.

The chain employs TRBV4-1 and TRBJ1-4; TRBD1 aligns across 8 bases. From germline, CDR1 is MGHRA and CDR2 YSYEKL. This CDR3 region has 16 residues. V dropped 3 bases and J dropped 7; count of bases not matched to a gene: 10. CDR3 protein: CASSQGWQGAGEKLFF. The DNA for the CDR3 is TGCGCCAGCAGCCAGGGTTGGCAGGGGGCGGGTGAAAAACTGTTTTTT.

Turning to this clone: Different DNA sequences within this sample yield the same CDR3. The chain has TRBV7-2 and TRBJ2-7; maybe TRBD2 (5 bases). This CDR3 spans 13 amino acids. Trimming took off 5 bases at V and 2 bases at J, with 10 bases between the two ends. Germline CDR1 is SGHTA and CDR2 is FQGNSA. CDR3 sequence (DNA): TGTGCCAGCAGCCTCCGGCGGGCCTACGAGCAGTACTTC. Residues: CASSLRRAYEQYF. Looking up the rest from reference TRBV7-2 and TRBJ2-7 gives the full variable domain: GAGVSQSPSNKVTEKGKDVELRCDPISGHTALYWYRQSLGQGLEFLIYFQGNSAPDKSGLPSDRFSAERTGGSVSTLTIQRTQQEDSAVYLCASSLRRAYEQYFGPGTRLTVT.

V usage is TRBV5-6 and J usage is TRBJ1-2, with a possible D match to TRBD1 (5 bases). V lost 6 bases to trimming and J lost 8 bases, with 23 bases between them. Per the germline V gene, CDR1 is SGHDT and CDR2 is YYEEEE. The CDR3 extends over 15 amino acids. CDR3 sequence reads: CASIRMGRGSRGYTF. The DNA for the CDR3 is TGTGCCAGCATTCGGATGGGACGGGGATCTAGGGGCTACACCTTC.

The rearrangement joins TRBV4-3 to TRBJ2-1, with 12 bases identical to TRBD2. CDR3 length: 16 residues. The V and J ends lost 4 bases and 3 bases, in that order; junction bases with no gene match: 4. Germline-derived CDR1 and CDR2 are LGHNA and YSLEER. The CDR3 DNA follows: TGCGCCAGCAGCCCAAGGACTAGCGGGGTCTACAATGAGCAGTTCTTC. It specifies CASSPRTSGVYNEQFF.

With regard to this clone: Other nucleotide sequences from this sample produce the same CDR3. The chain links TRBV30 to TRBJ1-1; 8 bases fit TRBD1. From germline, CDR1 is GTSNPN and CDR2 SVGIG (reference sequence). The CDR3 is 13 residues long. Losses at the gene ends were 4 bases for V and 5 bases for J; bases not matched to a gene: 6. CDR3 residues: CAWTLQGGTEAFF. CDR3 DNA: TGTGCCTGGACCTTACAGGGGGGGACTGAAGCTTTCTTT.

The gene calls are TRBV10-1 and TRBJ2-2, with 10 positions matching TRBD1. The CDR3 spans 13 residues. Germline CDR1 reads WNHNN; CDR2 reads SYGVQD (reference sequence). V shed 6 bases and J 6 bases; nucleotides not matched to a gene: 1. This chain's CDR3 is CASRGTGAGELFF. CDR3 in DNA: TGCGCCAGCAGAGGGACAGGGGCCGGGGAGCTGTTTTTT.

This clone was observed once. Distinct nucleotide sequences in the sample also encode this CDR3. The chain uses TRBV19 and TRBJ2-7; 8 bases fit TRBD2. The CDR3 runs to 15 residues. The V gene's germline CDR1 is LNHDA and CDR2 SQIVND (reference sequence). The V gene end was trimmed by 1 base and the J gene end by 2 bases; junction bases not matched to a gene: 4. The DNA of the CDR3 is TGTGCCAGTAGTATAGGTGGTAGCGGGGCCTACGAGCAGTACTTC. It translates to CASSIGGSGAYEQYF.